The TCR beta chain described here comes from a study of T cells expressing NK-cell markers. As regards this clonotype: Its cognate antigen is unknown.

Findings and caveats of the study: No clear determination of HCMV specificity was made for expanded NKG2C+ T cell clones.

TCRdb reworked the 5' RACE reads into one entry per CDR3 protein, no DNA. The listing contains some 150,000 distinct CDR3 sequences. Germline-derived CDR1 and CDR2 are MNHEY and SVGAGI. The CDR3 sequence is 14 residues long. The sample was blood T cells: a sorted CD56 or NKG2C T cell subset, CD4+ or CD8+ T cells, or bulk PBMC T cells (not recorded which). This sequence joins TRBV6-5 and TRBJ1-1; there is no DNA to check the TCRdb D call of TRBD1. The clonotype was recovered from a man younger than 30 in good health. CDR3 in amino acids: CASSPHRVGTEAFF.